The 7 T cell receptor beta chains in this list originate from one sample, sequenced in a study of response to subunit inactivated influenza vaccine. TCRdb re-called the RT-PCR reads through MiXCR, storing one row per CDR3 protein. The sample includes approximately 310,000 distinct CDR3 sequences, 21% seen only once; the top ten take about 10%. This sample comprised PBMCs from blood, obtained approximately 20 months after vaccination. The origin of the receptors is a man aged 50 to 69 who received an inactivated influenza vaccine.

This clonotype was recorded at least ten times. This chain links TRBV11-2 with TRBJ1-6; a possible D gene is TRBD1 (5 bases). The CDR3 extends over 14 amino acids. From germline, CDR1 is SGHAT and CDR2 FQNNGV. The V gene lost 5 bases and the J gene lost 8 bases, with 13 bases spanning the gap. CDR3 amino acids: CASSRAGEYSPLHF. CDR3 sequence (DNA): TGTGCCAGCAGCCGAGCGGGGGAGTATTCACCCCTCCACTTT.

This clonotype was observed a few times. V is TRBV12-3 or TRBV12-4 and J is TRBJ1-1; TRBD1 might be the D (6 bases). This CDR3 has 13 residues. V was shortened by 5 bases and J by 5 bases, with 12 bases between the two germline ends. DNA for the CDR3: TGTGCCAGCAGTCGACAGGAGGTGACTGAAGCTTTCTTT. The encoded protein is CASSRQEVTEAFF.

CDR3 residues: CASSPPAGDTQYF. As DNA, the CDR3 is TGTGCCAGCAGCCCCCCGGCGGGAGATACGCAGTATTTT. The V call is TRBV11-3, the J call TRBJ2-3, with D possibly being TRBD2 (5 bases). This CDR3 has 13 amino acids. Per germline, CDR1 SGHNT and CDR2 YENEEA. The V end was cut by 5 bases, the J end by 5 bases, with 11 bases between. Full variable domain (outside the CDR3, taken from reference TRBV11-3 and TRBJ2-3): EAGVVQSPRYKIIEKKQPVAFWCNPISGHNTLYWYLQNLGQGPELLIRYENEEAVDDSQLPKDRFSAERLKGVDSTLKIQPAELGDSAVYLCASSPPAGDTQYFGPGTRLTVL.

This clonotype was observed a few times. The chain joins TRBV12-3 or TRBV12-4 to TRBJ2-5; TRBD2 aligns across 10 bases. The CDR3 is 15 amino acids. The trim removed 4 bases at V and 4 bases at J, leaving 6 bases unmatched. This chain's CDR3 is CASSSASGGRETQYF. For the CDR3, the DNA is TGTGCCAGCAGTTCGGCTAGCGGGGGTCGAGAGACCCAGTACTTC.

This clonotype came up a few times. V gene TRBV3-1 combines with J gene TRBJ1-2, with D possibly TRBD1 on 5 matching bases. Per germline, CDR1 LGHDT and CDR2 YNNKEL (reference sequence). The CDR3 totals 16 residues. Trimming pared 4 bases from V and 4 bases from J, leaving 19 bases between. The CDR3, as DNA: TGTGCCAGCAGCCGAGATGGGGGGAGAATAACCTATGGCTACACCTTC. Its protein product is CASSRDGGRITYGYTF.

J is TRBJ2-3 and V is TRBV12-3 or TRBV12-4; tentatively, D is TRBD1 or TRBD2 (5 bases each). V gave up 4 bases and J gave up 6 bases, with 20 bases separating them. This CDR3 region has 16 residues. The chain's CDR3 is CASSSHRDPIRDTQYF. The CDR3 coding sequence is TGTGCCAGCAGTTCCCACCGGGACCCGATTCGGGATACGCAGTATTTT.

This chain uses TRBV5-5 with TRBJ1-1, with 9 bases lining up with TRBD1. The CDR3 is 16 amino acids. V lost 4 bases, J lost 6 bases, and 13 bases stayed unmatched. Germline V gene sequence: CDR1 SGHKS, CDR2 YYEKEE (reference sequence). CDR3 residues: CASSPTPGQGFSEAFF. DNA of the CDR3: TGTGCCAGCAGCCCTACCCCGGGACAGGGCTTTTCTGAAGCTTTCTTT.